These 24 T cell receptor beta chains were sequenced from one sample in a study of CXCR3-negative and CXCR3-positive naive CD8 T cells. 5' RACE with UMI labels generated the TRB cDNA libraries. From the 5' RACE reads, TCRdb lists one entry per CDR3 protein and no DNA. The sample has around 81,000 distinct CDR3 sequences. Source material: naive CXCR3- CD8+ T cells from blood. Indicated subset: CD45RO-CCR7+CD27+CD95- naive CD8+ T cells lacking CXCR3 (TNR3-). The source is a human donor in good health. Some clones in this sample may be carry-over from other donors' samples.

This chain links TRBV13 with TRBJ1-1; checking the TCRdb D call of TRBD1 is not possible without DNA. The V gene's germline CDR1 is PRHDT and CDR2 FYEKMQ (reference sequence). This CDR3 is 13 amino acids long. The CDR3 reads CASSPTGGTEAFF.

The chain carries TRBV9 and TRBJ2-1; as DNA is missing, the TRBD2 call by TCRdb cannot be tested. The CDR3 is made up of 14 amino acids. The germline V gene has CDR1 SGDLS and CDR2 YYNGEE. The CDR3 is CASRGTSVDNEQFF.

The V call is TRBV7-3, the J call TRBJ1-6; TCRdb calls TRBD1, which cannot be checked without DNA. This CDR3 spans 15 amino acids. Looked up from germline, CDR1 is SGHTA and CDR2 is FQGTGA. The chain's CDR3 is CASSARDGYNSPLHF.

This chain joins TRBV20-1 and TRBJ2-5; TCRdb's assignment of TRBD1 cannot be checked, as there is no DNA. CDR3 length: 17 residues. Per the germline V gene, CDR1 is DFQATT and CDR2 is SNEGSKA (reference sequence). CDR3: CSARDILGRQGGETQYF.

This sequence joins TRBV7-9 and TRBJ2-7. Looked up from germline, CDR1 is SEHNR and CDR2 is FQNEAQ (reference sequence). The CDR3 is 16 amino acids. The CDR3 protein is CASSSNRRVGAYEQYF.

This chain links TRBV28 with TRBJ1-6; TCRdb names TRBD1, which stays unverified in the absence of DNA. Germline lookup yields CDR1 MDHEN and CDR2 SYDVKM. The CDR3 is 16 residues long. CDR3 region: CASSRQGSGYNSPLHF.

The gene calls are TRBV4-1 and TRBJ2-7. The CDR3 extends over 13 amino acids. From germline, CDR1 is MGHRA and CDR2 YSYEKL. CDR3 sequence reads: CASSQGAGNEQYF.

The chain uses TRBV12-3 or TRBV12-4 and TRBJ1-2; TCRdb's D call of TRBD1 is untestable without DNA. This CDR3 is built from 14 residues. Here the CDR3 reads CASSGLKGVEGYTF.

J is TRBJ2-1 and V is TRBV9; TCRdb's D call, TRBD1, is unchecked because there is no DNA. Germline V gene data show CDR1 as SGDLS and CDR2 as YYNGEE. The CDR3 sequence is 18 residues long. CDR3 sequence: CASSDMSEQGSSYNEQFF.

The chain couples TRBV7-8 to TRBJ2-7; the TCRdb D gene call, TRBD1, has no DNA to confirm it. The germline gives CDR1 SGHVS, CDR2 FQNEAQ. CDR3 size: 14 residues. CDR3 sequence: CASSAPGQPYEQYF. The entire variable domain, with the rest obtained from reference TRBV7-8 and TRBJ2-7, is as follows: GAGVSQSPRYKVAKRGQDVALRCDPISGHVSLFWYQQALGQGPEFLTYFQNEAQLDKSGLPSDRFFAERPEGSVSTLKIQRTQQEDSAVYLCASSAPGQPYEQYFGPGTRLTVT.

This rearrangement joins TRBV11-3 to TRBJ2-3. Germline V lookup: CDR1 SGHNT, CDR2 YENEEA. The CDR3 has 12 amino acids. CDR3 amino acids: CASSLDVYTQYF.

The chain joins TRBV27 to TRBJ2-7; absent DNA, TCRdb's TRBD1 call cannot be checked. The CDR3 totals 15 residues. Germline V lookup: CDR1 MNHEY, CDR2 SMNVEV (reference sequence). This CDR3 reads CASSLREWSPREQYF.

The V call is TRBV4-1, the J call TRBJ2-3. There are 13 residues in the CDR3. The V gene's germline CDR1 is MGHRA and CDR2 YSYEKL. CDR3 sequence reads: CASSPLISDTQYF.

This sequence joins TRBV14 and TRBJ2-3; TCRdb reports TRBD1, a call that lacks DNA to check it against. Germline V gene lookup returns CDR1 SGHDN and CDR2 FVKESK. This CDR3 region has 17 residues. CDR3 in amino acids: CASSQVVSGGLTDTQYF. Based on the CDR3 plus reference TRBV14 and TRBJ2-3, the full variable domain is EAGVTQFPSHSVIEKGQTVTLRCDPISGHDNLYWYRRVMGKEIKFLLHFVKESKQDESGMPNNRFLAERTGGTYSTLKVQPAELEDSGVYFCASSQVVSGGLTDTQYFGPGTRLTVL.

The rearrangement joins TRBV15 to TRBJ2-7; TCRdb designates TRBD2, a call that cannot be tested without DNA. This CDR3 spans 17 amino acids. The germline gives CDR1 LNHNV, CDR2 YYDKDF (reference sequence). The CDR3 protein is CATSRDYGPQPNYEQYF.

This chain's CDR3 is CASSFKYGDRSYQETQYF. This chain uses TRBV7-9 with TRBJ2-5; TCRdb's D gene call, TRBD1, goes unchecked for lack of DNA. Germline CDR1 and CDR2: SEHNR and FQNEAQ (reference sequence). This CDR3 has 18 amino acids.

The chain couples TRBV6-2 or TRBV6-3 to TRBJ2-7. CDR3 size: 13 residues. Per germline, CDR1 MNHEY and CDR2 SVGEGT. CDR3 loop: CASSYSYSYEQYF.

The gene calls are TRBV29-1 and TRBJ1-4; TCRdb names TRBD1, which stays unverified in the absence of DNA. This CDR3 has 14 residues. Germline V gives CDR1 SQVTM, CDR2 ANQGSEA. The CDR3 reads CSVPSSQASEKLFF.

The V call is TRBV7-6, the J call TRBJ2-2; TCRdb designates TRBD2, a call that cannot be tested without DNA. The CDR3 is 13 amino acids. The germline gives CDR1 SGHVS, CDR2 FNYEAQ. The CDR3 sequence is CASGPVYTGELFF.

The chain's CDR3 is CASSKGTSSGDTQYF. V and J are TRBV27 and TRBJ2-3; TCRdb indicates TRBD2, and absent DNA this call remains unverified. This CDR3 is 15 amino acids long. The V gene's germline CDR1 is MNHEY and CDR2 SMNVEV (reference sequence).

The V call is TRBV5-6, the J call TRBJ2-7; TCRdb's D call of TRBD1 is untestable without DNA. Germline CDR1 SGHDT, CDR2 YYEEEE. The CDR3 is made up of 12 amino acids. The CDR3 protein is CASNDRGYEQYF.

V gene TRBV20-1 combines with J gene TRBJ1-5; there is no DNA to check the TCRdb D call of TRBD1. This CDR3 region has 12 residues. CDR1 and CDR2 (germline): DFQATT, SNEGSKA (reference sequence). The CDR3 sequence: CSAFPGTGPGHF.

This chain links TRBV20-1 with TRBJ2-2; TCRdb outputs TRBD1, but without DNA this stays unchecked. This CDR3 is built from 14 residues. Germline V gene data show CDR1 as DFQATT and CDR2 as SNEGSKA (reference sequence). CDR3 loop: CSARDGQGTGELFF.

The chain joins TRBV6-4 to TRBJ2-7. From germline, CDR1 is MRHNA and CDR2 SNTAGT. CDR3 length: 13 residues. CDR3 amino acids: CASSAYNGYEQYF.